The 27 T cell receptor beta chains reported below all come from one sample, sequenced in a study of cytomegalovirus exposure and HLA in healthy donors. The data were produced by immunoSEQ multiplex PCR, yet TCRdb's version contains in-frame clones alone and is incomplete. This sample carries 200,000 to 250,000 clones, about nine tenths of them seen once, and the ten largest clones take 2% to 2.5%. Sequenced: PBMCs. The source of these receptors is a woman between 18 and 29 years old in good health and CMV-seropositive.

The J gene is TRBJ2-5, the V gene TRBV9; TRBD2 matches 15 bases. CDR3 size: 18 residues. The germline V gene encodes CDR1 SGDLS and CDR2 YYNGEE. The V and J ends lost 1 base and 4 bases, in that order; junction bases with no gene match: 8. The CDR3 DNA sequence: TGTGCCAGCAGCGTAACCGGACTAGCGGGAGGGATTGGAGAGACCCAGTACTTC. Its translation is CASSVTGLAGGIGETQYF.

CDR3 sequence: CAWSVLRTAYEQYF. CDR3 in DNA: TGTGCCTGGAGTGTACTTAGGACAGCTTACGAGCAGTACTTC. The chain couples TRBV30 to TRBJ2-7; possible D gene TRBD1, 6 bases. The CDR3 sequence is 14 residues long. CDR1 and CDR2 from the germline V gene are GTSNPN and SVGIG (reference sequence). The germline V and J ends were trimmed by 0 bases and 4 bases, with 13 bases remaining between them.

The rearrangement joins TRBV2 to TRBJ2-2, with 9 bases identical to TRBD1. There are 15 residues in the CDR3. Germline CDR1 is SNHLY and CDR2 is FYNNEI. J gave up 3 bases and V 6 bases, and 5 bases lay outside the gene matches. CDR3 sequence reads: CASSATGGDTGELFF. The CDR3 bases are TGTGCCAGCAGCGCGACAGGGGGGGACACCGGGGAGCTGTTTTTT.

The rearrangement uses TRBV9 and TRBJ2-7; D may be TRBD2 (5 bases). The CDR3 sequence is 15 residues long. Germline V gene lookup returns CDR1 SGDLS and CDR2 YYNGEE. The V and J ends lost 0 bases and 2 bases respectively, with 12 bases between them. The DNA of the CDR3 is TGTGCCAGCAGCGTAGATCTAGCTCCTACCTACGAGCAGTACTTC. Protein product: CASSVDLAPTYEQYF.

The chain employs TRBV18 and TRBJ1-5; D gene unclear. CDR3 length: 11 residues. Germline V gene data show CDR1 as KGHSH and CDR2 as LQKENI. Trimming cost V 4 bases and J 9 bases, with 7 bases left between them. The CDR3 nucleotides read TGTGCCAGCTCACGCAGTGGGCCCCAGCATTTT. It yields the protein CASSRSGPQHF.

The rearrangement uses TRBV30 and TRBJ1-1, with D hard to call. This CDR3 contains 13 residues. Trimming removed 1 base at V and 0 bases at J, with 6 bases between. The germline CDR1 and CDR2 sequences are GTSNPN and SVGIG (reference sequence). CDR3 nucleotides: TGTGCCTGGAGTGGGAGCCTGAACACTGAAGCTTTCTTT. Residues: CAWSGSLNTEAFF. The variable domain in full, completed from reference TRBV30 and TRBJ1-1, reads SQTIHQWPATLVQPVGSPLSLECTVEGTSNPNLYWYRQAAGRGLQLLFYSVGIGQISSEVPQNLSASRPQDRQFILSSKKLLLSDSGFYLCAWSGSLNTEAFFGQGTRLTVV.

J is TRBJ1-2 and V is TRBV13; D gene unclear. Germline V gene data show CDR1 as PRHDT and CDR2 as FYEKMQ (reference sequence). The length of the CDR3 is 14 residues. The V gene lost 5 bases and the J gene lost 4 bases, with 14 bases spanning the gap. The CDR3 sequence is CASSPGGGRYGYTF. The CDR3 coding sequence is TGTGCCAGCAGCCCGGGCGGAGGACGCTATGGCTACACCTTC.

The V and J genes are TRBV27 and TRBJ1-5; 7 nucleotides match TRBD1. This CDR3 has 19 amino acids. With V trimmed by 6 bases and J by 0 bases, 17 bases remained unmatched. Germline values: CDR1 MNHEY, CDR2 SMNVEV (reference sequence). CDR3 sequence: CASSALLGQAQYSNQPQHF. For the CDR3, the DNA is TGTGCCAGCAGCGCCCTGCTCGGACAGGCCCAATATAGCAATCAGCCCCAGCATTTT.

The V and J genes are TRBV28 and TRBJ2-3; D is perhaps TRBD2 (5 bases). The CDR3 sequence is 15 residues long. Trimming left V 4 bases short and J 2 bases short, with 13 bases between. Germline CDR1 is MDHEN and CDR2 is SYDVKM. The CDR3 DNA reads as TGTGCCAGCAGTTCCAAGGAGGACGTCACAGATACGCAGTATTTT. It yields the protein CASSSKEDVTDTQYF. Complete variable domain (other parts from reference TRBV28 and TRBJ2-3): DVKVTQSSRYLVKRTGEKVFLECVQDMDHENMFWYRQDPGLGLRLIYFSYDVKMKEKGDIPEGYSVSREKKERFSLILESASTNQTSMYLCASSSKEDVTDTQYFGPGTRLTVL.

V is TRBV29-1 and J is TRBJ2-7; tentatively, D is TRBD2 (6 bases). The germline V gene has CDR1 SQVTM and CDR2 ANQGSEA. The CDR3 spans 11 residues. V was cut by 4 bases and J by 6 bases, with 10 bases left in between. CDR3 in amino acids: CSVGVGGEQYF. The CDR3 DNA follows: TGCAGCGTTGGCGTGGGAGGCGAGCAGTACTTC.

V is TRBV6-1 and J is TRBJ2-5; D uncertain. V lost 6 bases to trimming and J lost 5 bases, with 13 bases between them. Germline V gives CDR1 MNHNS, CDR2 SASEGT. The CDR3 totals 13 residues. CDR3 amino acids: CASSRIFRETQYF. CDR3 DNA: TGTGCCAGCAGCCGTATTTTTCGGGAGACCCAGTACTTC.

This clone came up once. The V gene is TRBV5-1, the J gene TRBJ2-1, with TRBD2 matching over 12 bases. J was trimmed by 5 bases and V by 1 base; bases with no gene match: 4. Germline CDR1 and CDR2: SGHRS and YFSETQ. The CDR3 covers 16 residues. Here the CDR3 reads CASSLFPSGGDNEQFF. Here the CDR3 DNA reads TGCGCCAGCAGCTTGTTCCCTAGCGGGGGGGACAATGAGCAGTTCTTC.

The chain links TRBV1 to TRBJ1-2; the table assigns TRBD1, which was not confirmed against the DNA. TRBV1 is shown as a pseudogene. CDR3 size: 15 residues. CDR3 coding DNA: TGCACCAGCAGCCACGGGACAGGAGTCAATTATGGCTACACCTTC. This gives the protein CTSSHGTGVNYGYTF.

The chain links TRBV5-6 to TRBJ2-7, with D possibly TRBD1 on 5 matching bases. Looked up from germline, CDR1 is SGHDT and CDR2 is YYEEEE. V lost 2 bases, J lost 3 bases, and 9 bases lay in between. This CDR3 has 13 amino acids. CDR3 residues: CASSLARDYEQYF. Written as DNA, the CDR3 is TGTGCCAGCAGCTTAGCCAGGGACTACGAGCAGTACTTC.

The chain carries TRBV6-1 and TRBJ2-3; D unresolved. CDR1 and CDR2 (germline): MNHNS, SASEGT. The CDR3 sequence is 14 residues long. Deletions cut 7 bases from V and 0 bases from J, with 11 bases between. CDR3 in DNA: TGTGCCAGCACCTGGGCTTTTAGCACAGATACGCAGTATTTT. Translation: CASTWAFSTDTQYF.

The rearrangement uses TRBV27 and TRBJ1-1; a possible D gene is TRBD1 (5 bases). The germline gives CDR1 MNHEY, CDR2 SMNVEV (reference sequence). The CDR3 length is 12 residues. The ends were cut back, 6 bases at V and 5 bases at J, with 10 bases in the middle. CDR3 protein: CASRRGRTEAFF. For the CDR3, the DNA is TGTGCCAGCAGGCGGGGCCGGACTGAAGCTTTCTTT.

J is TRBJ2-1 and V is TRBV27, with D tentatively TRBD2 (6 bases). The CDR3 sequence is 11 residues long. With 5 bases removed from V and 9 bases from J, the gap between germline ends came to 8 bases. Germline values: CDR1 MNHEY, CDR2 SMNVEV (reference sequence). The CDR3 loop is CASSNSGEQFF. The CDR3, as DNA: TGTGCCAGCAGTAATAGCGGTGAGCAGTTCTTC.

V usage is TRBV27 and J usage is TRBJ2-7; 14 bases align to TRBD2. CDR3 length: 15 amino acids. Germline V gene lookup returns CDR1 MNHEY and CDR2 SMNVEV (reference sequence). The J segment lost 4 bases and the V segment lost 5 bases, leaving 4 bases of the junction unmatched. The CDR3 spells CASSPRTSGRYEQYF. In DNA form, the CDR3 reads TGTGCCAGCAGTCCGAGGACTAGCGGGAGGTACGAGCAGTACTTC.

The chain has TRBV9 and TRBJ2-1; 7 nucleotides line up with TRBD1. V gave up 0 bases and J gave up 10 bases; unmatched junction bases: 10. The length of the CDR3 is 15 residues. CDR1 is SGDLS and CDR2 is YYNGEE in the germline V gene. In DNA form, the CDR3 reads TGTGCCAGCAGCGTAGACAGGGGAATCTTTCGAGAGCAGTTCTTC. This encodes CASSVDRGIFREQFF.

The chain combines TRBV18 with TRBJ1-1, with unresolved D. CDR1 and CDR2 (germline): KGHSH, LQKENI. V was cut by 4 bases and J by 3 bases, with 9 bases left in between. The CDR3 sequence is 13 residues long. The CDR3 here is CASSLILDTEAFF. CDR3 nucleotide sequence: TGTGCCAGCTCACTGATCCTAGACACTGAAGCTTTCTTT.

This clone was detected many times. The rearrangement links TRBV19 to TRBJ2-2, with D unresolved. V lost 7 bases, J lost 2 bases, and 5 bases lay in between. Looked up from germline, CDR1 is LNHDA and CDR2 is SQIVND (reference sequence). CDR3 length: 12 residues. The CDR3 region is CASNLNTGELFF. The DNA of the CDR3 is TGTGCCAGTAATCTAAACACCGGGGAGCTGTTTTTT.

The chain combines TRBV10-1 with TRBJ2-1, with TRBD1 matching 7 bases. V was pared by 3 bases and J by 1 base, with 6 bases of the junction left unmatched. The CDR3 length is 16 residues. Germline V lookup: CDR1 WNHNN, CDR2 SYGVQD (reference sequence). The chain's CDR3 is CASSDMQGQSYNEQFF. CDR3 bases: TGCGCCAGCAGTGACATGCAGGGACAGTCCTACAATGAGCAGTTCTTC.

J is TRBJ2-7 and V is TRBV6-1; TRBD1 matches 9 bases. The V segment lost 4 bases and the J segment 5 bases; nucleotides outside the gene matches: 6. CDR3 length: 14 amino acids. The germline V gene has CDR1 MNHNS and CDR2 SASEGT. The CDR3 DNA follows: TGTGCCAGCAGTGGCGGGACAGGGTCTAACGAGCAGTACTTC. This codes for CASSGGTGSNEQYF.

The chain uses TRBV5-1 and TRBJ2-5, with TRBD2 matching 11 bases. The CDR3 spans 15 residues. Germline lookup yields CDR1 SGHRS and CDR2 YFSETQ. V shed 7 bases, J shed 2 bases, and the junction held 7 bases outside the gene matches. The DNA of the CDR3 is TGCGCCAGCTCAACTAGCGGGAGTGTTCAAGAGACCCAGTACTTC. Its protein product is CASSTSGSVQETQYF.

The chain joins TRBV7-2 to TRBJ2-7, with 8 bases aligning to TRBD2. The germline V gene encodes CDR1 SGHTA and CDR2 FQGNSA. The J segment lost 2 bases and the V segment lost 5 bases, leaving 11 bases of the junction unmatched. CDR3 length: 16 residues. CDR3 amino acids: CASSDPGGAEPYEQYF. CDR3 DNA: TGTGCCAGCAGCGATCCGGGGGGGGCTGAACCCTACGAGCAGTACTTC.

This chain uses TRBV6-6 with TRBJ2-1; D perhaps matches TRBD2 (5 bases). Trimming took off 4 bases at V and 4 bases at J, with 11 bases between the two ends. CDR1 and CDR2 (germline): MNHNY, SVGAGI (reference sequence). There are 14 residues in the CDR3. The CDR3 loop is CASSSSTTYNEQFF. The CDR3 nucleotides are TGTGCCAGCAGTTCGTCGACTACTTACAATGAGCAGTTCTTC.

This clone appeared a few times. The chain carries TRBV2 and TRBJ1-2; D uncertain. The germline V gene encodes CDR1 SNHLY and CDR2 FYNNEI. V was clipped by 3 bases and J by 7 bases, with 6 bases between them. The CDR3 covers 11 residues. The CDR3: CASSEQSGYTF. The DNA of the CDR3 is TGTGCCAGCAGTGAGCAGTCTGGCTACACCTTC. Together with reference TRBV2 and TRBJ1-2, the CDR3 gives the full variable domain: EPEVTQTPSHQVTQMGQEVILRCVPISNHLYFYWYRQILGQKVEFLVSFYNNEISEKSEIFDDQFSVERPDGSNFTLKIRSTKLEDSAMYFCASSEQSGYTFGSGTRLTVV.